The rows below give T cell receptor beta chains drawn from one sample of a study of early T cells in non-severe SARS-CoV-2 infection. MiXCR, applied by TCRdb to the 5' RACE reads, yields one record per CDR3 protein. The table lists 45,000 to 55,000 distinct CDR3 sequences, 9.5% to 13% of them singletons. The sequenced material came from whole blood. All receptors derive from an adult who was a healthcare worker with PCR-confirmed SARS-CoV-2 infection or an uninfected control (not recorded which). CDR3s include the opening cysteine and the closing phenylalanine or tryptophan. Clone size is not always given. Where it is, it says once, few, many or a class for expanded clones.

clone_size | v_call | cdr3_length | cdr3_aa
. | TRBV20-1 | 13 | CSAIQGRGEKLFF
. | TRBV6-2/TRBV6-3 | 15 | CASSYLGGSYNEQFF
many | TRBV11-2 | 16 | CASSPARGRGQDTQYF
. | TRBV7-9 | 14 | CASSLGQMNTEAFF
. | TRBV28 | 15 | CASSVPGLATDTQYF
. | TRBV20-1 | 15 | CSAITSGRAGDTQYF
. | TRBV5-5 | 16 | CASSLAPIIAKNIQYF
many | TRBV20-1 | 14 | CSAEIGTTKSGQFF
. | TRBV19 | 15 | CASTLLQWNTGELFF
many | TRBV28 | 15 | CASRQRQGAKNIQYF
. | TRBV7-9 | 11 | CASSLAGAQYF
few | TRBV5-6 | 15 | CASSSVKEWGETQYF
. | TRBV12-3/TRBV12-4 | 14 | CASSLARGGEKLFF
many | TRBV29-1 | 12 | CSADRTNTEAFF
few | TRBV5-4 | 14 | CASSSGQEPYGYTF
many | TRBV6-5 | 15 | CASRQAGGATDTQYF
few | TRBV29-1 | 14 | CSVAVTGGATEAFF
. | TRBV29-1 | 14 | CSVGRWGSTDTQYF
. | TRBV19 | 16 | CASSGLAGNSYNEQFF
. | TRBV20-1 | 15 | CSASNRGSNTGELFF
many | TRBV20-1 | 13 | CSAPGQQADTQYF
many | TRBV28 | 14 | CASGTGGSNQPQHF
many | TRBV11-2 | 15 | CASSFSGTNADEQFF
medium-sized | TRBV18 | 16 | CASSPPSGGSYNEQFF